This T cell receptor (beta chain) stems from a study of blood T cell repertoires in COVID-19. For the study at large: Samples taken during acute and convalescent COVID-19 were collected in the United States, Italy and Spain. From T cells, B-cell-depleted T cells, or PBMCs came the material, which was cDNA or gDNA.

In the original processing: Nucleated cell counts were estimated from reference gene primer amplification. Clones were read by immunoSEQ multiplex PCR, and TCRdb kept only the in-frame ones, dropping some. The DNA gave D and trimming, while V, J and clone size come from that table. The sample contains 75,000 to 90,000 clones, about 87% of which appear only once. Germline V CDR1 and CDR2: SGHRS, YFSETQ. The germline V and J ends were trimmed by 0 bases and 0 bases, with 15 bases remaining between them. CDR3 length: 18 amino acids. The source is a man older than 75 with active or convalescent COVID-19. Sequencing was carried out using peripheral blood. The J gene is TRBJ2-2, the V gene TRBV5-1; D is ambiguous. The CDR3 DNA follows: TGCGCCAGCAGCTTGGGTATCTACGATGCTGCGAACACCGGGGAGCTGTTTTTT. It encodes CASSLGIYDAANTGELFF.